This T cell receptor beta chain was obtained from a study of patients and donors after allogeneic stem cell transplantation. From the RT-PCR reads, TCRdb called clonotypes with MiXCR, one entry per CDR3 protein. Among 400,000 to 500,000 distinct CDR3 sequences, 15% to 20% were seen once, and the ten largest hold 6.5% to 7.5%. The CDR3 sequence is 14 residues long. V was pared by 5 bases and J by 4 bases, with 10 bases between. Germline V gene sequence: CDR1 SGHRS, CDR2 YFSETQ. The receptor comes from a human donor who was either an allogeneic HSCT recipient or a stem cell or donor lymphocyte infusion donor (not recorded which). It is not recorded whose cells these are; they may come from a transplant donor. The rearrangement joins TRBV5-1 to TRBJ1-6; D unclear. Sequenced input: blood, either unsorted or a sorted T cell fraction (not recorded which). CDR3 protein: CASRAPEYNSPLHF. DNA for the CDR3: TGCGCCAGCAGGGCACCCGAGTATAATTCACCCCTCCACTTT. The full variable domain, in which reference TRBV5-1 and TRBJ1-6 provide the parts outside the CDR3, is KAGVTQTPRYLIKTRGQQVTLSCSPISGHRSVSWYQQTPGQGLQFLFEYFSETQRNKGNFPGRFSGRQFSNSRSEMNVSTLELGDSALYLCASRAPEYNSPLHFGNGTRLTVT.